This T cell receptor (beta chain) came from a study of T-cell reconstitution after alpha-beta-depleted transplantation in children. Whole-study results and caveats: Where alpha-beta T cells came from about two months after transplant was reportedly several hundred expanded graft clones. Surviving thymic progenitors and recipient T cells were the source of high TCRbeta diversity at day 60 in some patients. A year post-transplant, T-cell counts and diversity derived mostly from newly produced T cells.

This clonotype was counted ten times or more. Its target is not known. The TCRbeta library incorporated unique molecular identifiers. TCRdb re-analysed the PCR reads in MiXCR, keeping a single row per CDR3 protein. The sample has 580,000 or so distinct CDR3 sequences, under 25% seen once. Germline V CDR1 and CDR2: LGHNA, YSLEER. Trimming stripped 0 bases from V and 0 bases from J, with 8 bases between. The CDR3 length is 15 residues. This clonotype was sampled from a boy in the first two years of life who had a stem cell transplant for acute myeloid leukemia, so the T cells may come from the graft donor. The sequences come from PBMCs, mostly from graft donor cells, collected 360 days after TCRalphabeta/CD19-depleted stem cell transplant. The V call is TRBV4-3, the J call TRBJ1-1; D gene ambiguous. CDR3 sequence reads: CASSQEGLLNTEAFF. The CDR3 nucleotides are TGCGCCAGCAGCCAAGAAGGGCTCCTGAACACTGAAGCTTTCTTT.